This record looks at one T cell receptor beta chain sequence and its context. The target antigen is unknown. The data are from a study of Ad26.COV2.S vaccination and SARS-CoV-2 variants. In the study overall: Intramuscular Ad26.COV2.S at 5x10^10 or 1x10^11 viral particles.

Germline values: CDR1 ENHRY, CDR2 SYGVKD. J lost 2 bases, V lost 4 bases, and 8 bases had no gene match. CDR3 length: 15 amino acids. Study-wide results and limits: Spike-specific TCR breadth ran higher among vaccine recipients than placebo recipients.

Profiling relied on immunoSEQ multiplex PCR, and the TCRdb table lists in-frame clones only, not all of them. Of around 320,000 clones listed, more than 75% were seen once; the top ten hold about 3.4%. Documented treatment: some 19 received Ad26.COV2.S at low or high dose, single or two shots; several received placebo; per-sample allocation not given. Specimens were obtained on day 63 following the first vaccine or placebo injection. This receptor was identified in a person aged 18-65 years who received the Ad26.COV2.S COVID-19 vaccine or a placebo. Source: peripheral blood, taken in a trial of Ad26.COV2.S vaccine versus placebo. The V gene is TRBV10-3, the J gene TRBJ2-7, with 7 positions matching TRBD1. CDR3 region: CAISAQGDHTYEQYF. CDR3 DNA sequence: TGTGCCATCAGTGCCCAGGGGGACCATACCTACGAGCAGTACTTC.